This is a list of T cell receptor beta chains from one sample in a study of T-cell memory formation after mild COVID-19. TCRdb itself ran the 5' RACE reads through MiXCR, one entry per CDR3 protein. This table holds around 470,000 distinct CDR3 sequences, 20% found once. The sequenced material came from PBMCs or a T cell subset sorted from them (not recorded which). The origin of the receptors is an adult woman who had mild COVID-19 (a few samples of this study predate the infection). Cell type and time point are not known. Both conserved end residues are part of each CDR3. A D gene is named only where the DNA matches it firmly. Only some rows state a clone size, as once, few, many or a class for expanded clones.

clone size	D gene	V gene	J gene	CDR3 DNA	CDR3 protein
few	.	TRBV12-3/TRBV12-4	TRBJ2-1	TGTGCCAGCAGTTTATCCCAGAATGAGCAGTTCTTC	CASSLSQNEQFF
few	TRBD1	TRBV29-1	TRBJ1-2	TGCAGCGTTGAAGATCTGGAGGACAGGGATCCCCTAAGGAACTATGGCTACACCTTC	CSVEDLEDRDPLRNYGYTF
many	.	TRBV24-1	TRBJ2-1	TGTGCCACCAGTGATTTGCTTCCCAGGGATAATACAATGGCGCAGTTCTTC	CATSDLLPRDNTMAQFF
.	.	TRBV5-6	TRBJ2-5	TGTGCCAGCAGCTTTCCAGGGGCGCGGGGGCAAGAGACCCAGTACTTC	CASSFPGARGQETQYF
.	.	TRBV19	TRBJ2-2	TGTGCCAGTAGTAAGACGGGGTTCGCGAACACCGGGGAGCTGTTTTTT	CASSKTGFANTGELFF
.	.	TRBV7-8	TRBJ1-3	TGTGCCAGCAGCCGATCAGAGAGGTCTGGAAACACCATATATTTT	CASSRSERSGNTIYF
.	TRBD2	TRBV11-2	TRBJ2-1	TGTGCCAGCAGCTTACGGCTAGCGGTGGATTTAGAAAATGAGCAGTTCTTC	CASSLRLAVDLENEQFF
.	.	TRBV18	TRBJ1-5	TGTGCCAGCTCACCATACGGGGATCAGCCCCAGCATTTT	CASSPYGDQPQHF
.	.	TRBV4-1	TRBJ2-7	TGCGCCAGCAGCCAAGATGGCTATACAGGAACCTACGAGCAGTACTTC	CASSQDGYTGTYEQYF
few	.	TRBV27	TRBJ1-2	TGTGCCAGCAAAGCTACAGAAGACTTCTATGGCTACACCTTC	CASKATEDFYGYTF
.	TRBD1	TRBV20-1	TRBJ1-5	TGCAGTGCTAGCCTGACAGGGGGTAGCAATCAGCCCCAGCATTTT	CSASLTGGSNQPQHF
.	TRBD1	TRBV2	TRBJ1-1	TGTGCCAGCAGTGTCGGACAGGGCGGTGCTGAAGCTTTCTTT	CASSVGQGGAEAFF